This T cell receptor beta chain originates from a study of T cells in Graves' hyperthyroidism and ophthalmopathy. Study context: Before treatment of any kind, peripheral blood was taken at initial diagnosis. Points from the study as a whole: Most thyroid-expanded clonotypes above 0.001 were also found in blood.

Turning to this clonotype: Its antigen is as yet unknown.

If no ophthalmopathy progression occurred within 18 months, Graves' hyperthyroidism was stable. Participants, patients aged 18 to 65, had newly diagnosed hyperthyroidism with a duration under 2 months. RNA transcripts were the template for amplifying TCR beta CDR3 regions. The HTBI set primed first-round TCR CDR3 RT-PCR. TCRdb called the multiplex PCR reads again in MiXCR, with one record for every CDR3 protein. The table records 450,000 to 650,000 distinct CDR3 sequences, 20% to 25% of them present only once. The sequence was obtained from a man younger than 30 with Graves' hyperthyroidism. Source material: blood.

Here the CDR3 reads CATSRVRGTGFEQYF. Written as DNA, the CDR3 is TGTGCCACCAGCAGAGTTAGAGGGACAGGGTTTGAGCAGTACTTC. This chain links TRBV15 with TRBJ2-7; 9 bases align to TRBD1. Trimming at V came to 1 base and at J to 7 bases, leaving 8 bases not matched to a gene. The germline CDR1 and CDR2 sequences are LNHNV and YYDKDF (reference sequence). The CDR3 contains 15 residues.